A single sample is the source of the 23 T cell receptor beta chains below, sequenced in a study of blood T cell repertoires in COVID-19. Profiling relied on immunoSEQ multiplex PCR, and the TCRdb table lists in-frame clones only, not all of them. The sample shows 270,000 or so clones, approximately 86% of them seen only once. The sample was peripheral blood. The receptors originated from a man in his forties with active or convalescent COVID-19.

This chain joins TRBV10-3 and TRBJ1-5; possible D gene TRBD1, 6 bases. Germline V gene lookup returns CDR1 ENHRY and CDR2 SYGVKD. The V gene lost 2 bases and the J gene lost 6 bases, with 11 bases spanning the gap. The CDR3 totals 14 residues. The CDR3 DNA reads as TGTGCCATCAGTGAGGAGGGGGGGCTTCAGCCCCAGCATTTT. It is translated as CAISEEGGLQPQHF.

As regards this clone: Distinct nucleotide sequences in the sample also encode this CDR3. This chain links TRBV27 with TRBJ2-2; TRBD2 is a possible D gene (6 bases). Trimming pared 8 bases from V and 8 bases from J, leaving 18 bases between. This CDR3 has 14 residues. CDR1 MNHEY and CDR2 SMNVEV come from the germline V gene (reference sequence). This CDR3 is CASGGLTELGELFF. CDR3 DNA: TGTGCCAGCGGGGGACTTACCGAGCTGGGGGAGCTGTTTTTT.

V gene TRBV5-5 combines with J gene TRBJ2-7; 9 nucleotides agree with TRBD1. CDR3 length equals 16 residues. Trimming cost V 4 bases and J 6 bases; bases outside gene matches: 14. Germline V gives CDR1 SGHKS, CDR2 YYEKEE (reference sequence). The CDR3 DNA reads TGTGCCAGCAGCCCCGCCGGGGGACAGGGTTCGGGCGAGCAGTACTTC. This sequence encodes CASSPAGGQGSGEQYF.

CDR3 nucleotide sequence: TGCGCCAGCAGCTTGGACGTAGGGGGAAATCAGCCCCAGCATTTT. As protein: CASSLDVGGNQPQHF. V and J are TRBV5-1 and TRBJ1-5, with TRBD1 as a possible D gene (6 bases). Per the germline V gene, CDR1 is SGHRS and CDR2 is YFSETQ. The V and J ends lost 0 bases and 4 bases respectively, with 11 bases between them. The CDR3 spans 15 residues.

This clone was counted once. This chain links TRBV6-5 with TRBJ2-7; TRBD2 matches 8 bases. V trimming: 7 bases; J trimming: 0 bases; junction bases outside the gene matches: 5. The germline V gene encodes CDR1 MNHEY and CDR2 SVGAGI. The CDR3 consists of 14 residues. This chain's CDR3 is CASTSGRSSYEQYF. DNA of the CDR3: TGTGCCAGCACTAGCGGGCGGAGCTCCTACGAGCAGTACTTC.

For this clone: Other DNA sequences in this specimen translate into the identical CDR3. DNA for the CDR3: TGCGCCAGCAGCCCCGGACAGGGTAATTCACCCCTCCACTTT. Translated, it gives CASSPGQGNSPLHF. This sequence joins TRBV5-1 and TRBJ1-6; 8 bases fit TRBD1. The length of the CDR3 is 14 residues. CDR1 is SGHRS and CDR2 is YFSETQ in the germline V gene. V gave up 4 bases and J gave up 6 bases; unmatched junction bases: 3.

The chain recombines TRBV27 with TRBJ2-3; the match to TRBD2 covers 7 bases. V dropped 5 bases and J dropped 3; count of bases not matched to a gene: 11. From germline, CDR1 is MNHEY and CDR2 SMNVEV (reference sequence). CDR3 size: 16 residues. CDR3 region: CASSPWRGIRTDTQYF. The CDR3 bases are TGTGCCAGCAGTCCTTGGCGGGGGATACGGACAGATACGCAGTATTTT.

The chain joins TRBV6-2 or TRBV6-3 to TRBJ1-1; tentatively, D is TRBD1 (5 bases). The CDR3 length is 15 residues. V shed 4 bases and J shed 0 bases, with 12 bases lying between them. Germline V gene data show CDR1 as MNHEY and CDR2 as SVGEGT. The CDR3 sequence: CASSSIQAMNTEAFF. The CDR3, as DNA: TGTGCCAGCAGTTCGATACAGGCTATGAACACTGAAGCTTTCTTT.

The rearrangement joins TRBV29-1 to TRBJ2-5, with no clear D. Germline loops: CDR1 SQVTM, CDR2 ANQGSEA. Trimming removed 7 bases from V and 2 bases from J, with 8 bases in between. This CDR3 is 11 amino acids long. CDR3: CSAYSQETQYF. The CDR3 coding sequence is TGCAGCGCCTACAGTCAAGAGACCCAGTACTTC.

The chain carries TRBV13 and TRBJ1-6; 10 bases fit TRBD1. The CDR3 is 15 residues long. The V segment lost 4 bases and the J segment 7 bases; nucleotides outside the gene matches: 4. Germline V gene lookup returns CDR1 PRHDT and CDR2 FYEKMQ (reference sequence). CDR3 nucleotide sequence: TGTGCCAGCAGCTCGGACAGGGGGGAAAATTCACCCCTCCACTTT. Encoded protein: CASSSDRGENSPLHF.

CDR3 DNA: TGTGCCAGCAGTGGACGAGGGTTAAGCTCTGGAAACACCATATATTTT. This translates into CASSGRGLSSGNTIYF. V usage is TRBV6-1 and J usage is TRBJ1-3; D remains unclear. Trimming took 4 bases from V and 0 from J, leaving 13 bases between them. The germline V gene encodes CDR1 MNHNS and CDR2 SASEGT. This CDR3 has 16 amino acids.

CDR3 DNA sequence: TGTGCCAGCAGTTTACTCACCGGGGAGCTGTTTTTT. This sequence encodes CASSLLTGELFF. This chain joins TRBV28 and TRBJ2-2; D uncertain. Trimming left V 2 bases short and J 4 bases short, with 2 bases between. From germline, CDR1 is MDHEN and CDR2 SYDVKM. The CDR3 has 12 residues.

V and J are TRBV11-2 and TRBJ2-3; 9 bases match TRBD2. V was pared by 5 bases and J by 2 bases, with 8 bases of the junction left unmatched. The CDR3 length is 16 residues. Germline V gives CDR1 SGHAT, CDR2 FQNNGV. The CDR3 sequence: CASSRRLAENTDTQYF. The CDR3 DNA reads TGTGCCAGCAGCCGACGACTAGCGGAAAACACAGATACGCAGTATTTT.

The genes are TRBV5-4 and TRBJ2-2, with 10 positions matching TRBD1. The CDR3 has 17 residues. Per the germline V gene, CDR1 is SGHNT and CDR2 is YYREEE (reference sequence). V gave up 4 bases and J gave up 2 bases; unmatched junction bases: 8. CDR3 amino acids: CASSVFGTGANTGELFF. The CDR3 DNA reads as TGTGCCAGCAGCGTATTTGGGACAGGGGCCAACACCGGGGAGCTGTTTTTT.

This sequence joins TRBV15 and TRBJ2-7; 7 bases map to TRBD1. The CDR3 covers 13 residues. The J segment lost 4 bases and the V segment lost 5 bases, leaving 5 bases of the junction unmatched. Germline CDR1 reads LNHNV; CDR2 reads YYDKDF (reference sequence). CDR3 sequence reads: CATSRDRNYEQYF. For the CDR3, the DNA is TGTGCCACCAGCCGGGACAGAAATTACGAGCAGTACTTC.

The chain combines TRBV5-4 with TRBJ2-1, with 7 bases that match TRBD2. The CDR3 has 15 residues. The V gene end was trimmed by 1 base and the J gene end by 7 bases; junction bases not matched to a gene: 8. Germline V gives CDR1 SGHNT, CDR2 YYREEE (reference sequence). The CDR3 region has the DNA TGTGCCAGCAGCTTGCGGTCTAGCGGAATTAATGAGCAGTTCTTC. Translated, it gives CASSLRSSGINEQFF.

The chain carries TRBV5-6 and TRBJ2-5; the match to TRBD1 covers 9 bases. Germline CDR1 and CDR2: SGHDT and YYEEEE. J lost 2 bases, V lost 5 bases, and 7 bases had no gene match. The CDR3 length is 15 residues. CDR3 DNA sequence: TGTGCCAGCAGAACCCCGGGACAGGGACAAGAGACCCAGTACTTC. It translates to CASRTPGQGQETQYF.

The DNA of the CDR3 is TGTGCCTGGAGTGTAGGACAGGGGAACACTGAAGCTTTCTTT. Its translation is CAWSVGQGNTEAFF. This chain connects TRBV30 to TRBJ1-1; 8 bases line up with TRBD1. Trimming at V came to 0 bases and at J to 1 base, leaving 1 base not matched to a gene. Germline V gene sequence: CDR1 GTSNPN, CDR2 SVGIG (reference sequence). The CDR3 covers 14 residues.

This clone was counted a single time. This chain links TRBV28 with TRBJ1-4; no clear D gene. The germline V gene encodes CDR1 MDHEN and CDR2 SYDVKM. The length of the CDR3 is 16 residues. Trimming removed 6 bases at V and 8 bases at J, with 22 bases between. In nucleotides, the CDR3 is TGTGCCAGCAGCCACCCAACGAGCGGTAGGCGGGAAAAACTGTTTTTT. Translation gives CASSHPTSGRREKLFF.

V and J are TRBV7-9 and TRBJ2-1; D unclear. V was shortened by 2 bases and J by 9 bases, with 5 bases between the two germline ends. CDR1 is SEHNR and CDR2 is FQNEAQ in the germline V gene (reference sequence). This CDR3 region has 11 residues. CDR3 in amino acids: CASSLNIEQFF. The DNA for the CDR3 is TGTGCCAGCAGCTTAAACATTGAGCAGTTCTTC.

The chain links TRBV9 to TRBJ1-5; 8 positions match TRBD1. V lost 7 bases to trimming and J lost 6 bases; unmatched junction nucleotides: 12. Germline CDR1 reads SGDLS; CDR2 reads YYNGEE. The CDR3 sequence is 15 residues long. CDR3 sequence reads: CASASGRGQGQPQHF. The DNA of the CDR3 is TGTGCCAGCGCGTCGGGCAGGGGGCAGGGTCAGCCCCAGCATTTT.

This clone showed up just a few times. J is TRBJ1-5 and V is TRBV2; D may be TRBD1 (5 bases). The germline V and J ends were trimmed by 8 bases and 8 bases, with 16 bases remaining between them. The CDR3 spans 13 residues. Germline loops: CDR1 SNHLY, CDR2 FYNNEI. The CDR3 nucleotides are TGTGCCAGCGGTGGGGGTAGGGGTAAGCCCCAGCATTTT. Translated, it gives CASGGGRGKPQHF.

V and J are TRBV18 and TRBJ2-6; TRBD2 is a possible D gene (6 bases). The CDR3 length is 18 residues. The germline gives CDR1 KGHSH, CDR2 LQKENI. V was trimmed by 3 bases and J by 2 bases, leaving 17 bases between them. The DNA of the CDR3 is TGTGCCAGCTCACCTGGAGGGACCTCATGGGCTGGGGCCAACGTCCTGACTTTC. It specifies CASSPGGTSWAGANVLTF.